This TCR beta chain came from a study of molecular identifiers for immune sequencing clone quantification. The naive CD8 libraries originated from between 20,000 and 1,000,000 sorted cells and drew on 10%, 30% or 50% RNA. In the sort, naive CD8 T cells were defined as CD8+CD4-CCR7+CD45RA+. The authors built bulk TCR libraries by previously described methods with listed TCR primers. TCRdb re-analysed the PCR reads in MiXCR, keeping a single row per CDR3 protein. The sample comprises just under 650,000 distinct CDR3 sequences, 15% to 20% of which are singletons, and 0.85% rests with the top ten. This clonotype has ten or more counts. Between the trimmed V and J ends, which lost 5 bases and 6 bases, there was a span of 14 bases. CDR1 MDHEN and CDR2 SYDVKM come from the germline V gene. The length of the CDR3 is 13 residues.

This clonotype was sampled from a human donor in good health. Some libraries in this study had Jurkat cell RNA spiked in. Sequenced material: naive CD8+ T cells from blood, with Jurkat cell RNA spiked in. This sample's subset: FACS-sorted CD8+CD4-CCR7+CD45RA+ naive T cells. The V gene is TRBV28, the J gene TRBJ2-7; D gene unclear. For the CDR3, the DNA is TGTGCCAGCAGTCCAAACCCCCGCCTCGAGCAGTACTTC. Protein sequence: CASSPNPRLEQYF. Filled out from reference TRBV28 and TRBJ2-7, the complete variable domain reads DVKVTQSSRYLVKRTGEKVFLECVQDMDHENMFWYRQDPGLGLRLIYFSYDVKMKEKGDIPEGYSVSREKKERFSLILESASTNQTSMYLCASSPNPRLEQYFGPGTRLTVT.